This TCR beta chain stems from a study of cytomegalovirus exposure and HLA in healthy donors. Notes on the study in general: Reportedly, fewer N-insertions than the roughly 690-donor mean appeared in an Asian-associated ancestry cluster in a later analysis. The listing of 150 or so TCR beta chains classed them as cytomegalovirus-associated.

PCR was performed using 60 Vbeta and 13 Jbeta primers. Some clones are missing from TCRdb's copy, which holds only in-frame ones; the method was immunoSEQ multiplex PCR. The table records roughly 160,000 clones, roughly 76% of them present only once. This clone was observed a single time. The target antigen is unknown. Samples came from healthy bone marrow donors. CDR1 and CDR2 (germline): LNHDA, SQIVND (reference sequence). The germline V and J ends were trimmed by 3 bases and 10 bases, with 15 bases remaining between them. CDR3 length: 13 residues. The chain uses TRBV19 and TRBJ1-1; D perhaps matches TRBD1 (5 bases). The source is a woman aged 45-65 years in good health and CMV-seronegative. Sequenced sample: PBMCs. The CDR3 loop is CASSIGGANRAFF. The CDR3, as DNA: TGTGCCAGTAGTATTGGAGGGGCAAATAGAGCTTTCTTT.